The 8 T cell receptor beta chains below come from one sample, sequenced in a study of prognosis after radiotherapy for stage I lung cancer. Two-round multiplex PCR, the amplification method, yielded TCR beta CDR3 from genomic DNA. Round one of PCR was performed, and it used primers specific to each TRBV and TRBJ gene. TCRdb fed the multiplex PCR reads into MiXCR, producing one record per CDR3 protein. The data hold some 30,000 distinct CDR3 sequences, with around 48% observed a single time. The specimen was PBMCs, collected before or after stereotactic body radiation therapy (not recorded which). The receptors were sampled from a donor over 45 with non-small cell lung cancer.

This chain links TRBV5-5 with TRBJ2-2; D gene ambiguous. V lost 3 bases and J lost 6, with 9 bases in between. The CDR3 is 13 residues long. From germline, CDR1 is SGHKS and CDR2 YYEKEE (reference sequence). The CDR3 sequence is CASSSYTAGELFF. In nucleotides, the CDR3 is TGTGCCAGCAGCTCATACACAGCCGGGGAGCTGTTTTTT.

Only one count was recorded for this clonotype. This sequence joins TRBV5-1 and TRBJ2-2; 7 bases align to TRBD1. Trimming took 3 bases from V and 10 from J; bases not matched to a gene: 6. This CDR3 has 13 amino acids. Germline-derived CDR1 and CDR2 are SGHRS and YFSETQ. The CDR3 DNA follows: TGCGCCAGCAGCTGGGGACAGCTCATGGAGCTGTTTTTT. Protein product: CASSWGQLMELFF.

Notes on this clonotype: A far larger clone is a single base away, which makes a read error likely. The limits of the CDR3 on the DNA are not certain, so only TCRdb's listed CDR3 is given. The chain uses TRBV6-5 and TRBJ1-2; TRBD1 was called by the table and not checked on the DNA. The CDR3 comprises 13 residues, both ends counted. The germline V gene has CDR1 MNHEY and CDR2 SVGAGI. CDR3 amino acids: CATRDSRNYGCTF.

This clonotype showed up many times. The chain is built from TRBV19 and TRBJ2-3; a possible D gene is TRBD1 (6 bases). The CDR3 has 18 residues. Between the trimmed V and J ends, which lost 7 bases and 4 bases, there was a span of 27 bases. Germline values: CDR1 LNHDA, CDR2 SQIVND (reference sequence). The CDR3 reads CASTRRGWGSRVPDTQYF. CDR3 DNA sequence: TGTGCCAGTACTCGAAGGGGGTGGGGGAGTAGGGTCCCAGATACGCAGTATTTT.

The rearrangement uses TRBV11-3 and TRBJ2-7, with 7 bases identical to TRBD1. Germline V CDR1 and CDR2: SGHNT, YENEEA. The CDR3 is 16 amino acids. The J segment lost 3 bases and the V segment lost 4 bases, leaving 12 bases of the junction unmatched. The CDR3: CASSSPPRDSDYEQYF. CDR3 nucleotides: TGTGCCAGCAGCTCCCCCCCAAGGGACAGCGACTACGAGCAGTACTTC.

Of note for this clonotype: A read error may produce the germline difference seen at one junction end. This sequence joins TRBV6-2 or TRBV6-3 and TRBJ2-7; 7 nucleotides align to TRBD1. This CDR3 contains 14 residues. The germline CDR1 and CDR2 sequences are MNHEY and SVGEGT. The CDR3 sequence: CASPRDSDSYEHYF. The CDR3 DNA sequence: TGTGCCAGCCCTAGGGACAGTGATTCCTACGAGCATTACTTC.

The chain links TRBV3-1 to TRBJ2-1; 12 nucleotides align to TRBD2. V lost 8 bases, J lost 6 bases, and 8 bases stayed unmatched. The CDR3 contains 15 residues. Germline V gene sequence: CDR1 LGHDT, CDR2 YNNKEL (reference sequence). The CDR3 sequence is CASLLTSGSVNEQFF. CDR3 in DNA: TGTGCCAGCCTCTTGACTAGCGGGAGTGTCAATGAGCAGTTCTTC.

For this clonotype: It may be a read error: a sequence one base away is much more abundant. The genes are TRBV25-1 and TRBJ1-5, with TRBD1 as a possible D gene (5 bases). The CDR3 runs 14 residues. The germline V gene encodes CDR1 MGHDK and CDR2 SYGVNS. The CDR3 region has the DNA TGTGCCATCAGTGAATTTAGGGGCCGCCAGCCCCAGCATTTT. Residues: CAISEFRGRQPQHF.